The source of this TCR beta chain is a study of CD8 T cells in Susac syndrome. Sequencing of TCR beta was undertaken in CD8+ and CD4+ T cells derived from blood. Both CD4+ and CD8+ T cells were negatively isolated, and TEMRA cells underwent FACS enrichment. The authors reverse transcribed 0.5 to 1 ug RNA with random hexamers. Amplification of TCR beta CDR3 by immunoSEQ multiplex PCR spanned 54 Vbeta and 13 Jbeta. TCRdb fed the immunoSEQ multiplex PCR reads into MiXCR, producing one record per CDR3 protein. The sample lists some 170,000 distinct CDR3 sequences; around 93% were seen once. The CDR3 is 15 residues long. V lost 6 bases, J lost 0 bases, and 9 bases lay in between. CDR1 and CDR2 (germline): MNHNY, SVGAGI (reference sequence).

The chain combines TRBV6-6 with TRBJ2-6; D call uncertain. This TCR came from a human donor in good health. Sequencing was carried out using CD4+ T cells from PBMCs. The CDR3 loop reads CASRGPNSGANVLTF. The CDR3 DNA follows: TGTGCCAGCAGAGGACCGAACTCTGGGGCCAACGTCCTGACTTTC.